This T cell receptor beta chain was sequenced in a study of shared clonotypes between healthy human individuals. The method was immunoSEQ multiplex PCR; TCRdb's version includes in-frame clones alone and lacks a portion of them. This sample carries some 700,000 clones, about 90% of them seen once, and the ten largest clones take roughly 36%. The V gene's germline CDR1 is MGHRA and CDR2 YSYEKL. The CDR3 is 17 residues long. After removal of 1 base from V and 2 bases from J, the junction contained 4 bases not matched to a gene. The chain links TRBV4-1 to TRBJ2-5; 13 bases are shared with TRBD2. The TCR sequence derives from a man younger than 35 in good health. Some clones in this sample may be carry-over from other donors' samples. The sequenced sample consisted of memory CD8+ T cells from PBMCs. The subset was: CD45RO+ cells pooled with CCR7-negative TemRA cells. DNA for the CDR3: TGCGCCAGCAGCCAAGGGGTACTAGCGGGAGGGCAAGAGACCCAGTACTTC. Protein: CASSQGVLAGGQETQYF.